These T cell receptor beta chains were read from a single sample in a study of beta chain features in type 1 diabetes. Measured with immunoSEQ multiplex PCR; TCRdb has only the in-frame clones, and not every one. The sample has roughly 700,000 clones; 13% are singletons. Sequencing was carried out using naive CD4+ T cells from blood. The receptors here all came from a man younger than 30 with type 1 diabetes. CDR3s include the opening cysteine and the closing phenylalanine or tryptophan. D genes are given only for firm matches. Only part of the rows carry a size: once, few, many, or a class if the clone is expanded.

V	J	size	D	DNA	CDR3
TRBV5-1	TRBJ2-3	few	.	TGCGCCAGCAGCTTGGAGGCCCGCACAGATACGCAGTATTTT	CASSLEARTDTQYF
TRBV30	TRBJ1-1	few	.	TGTGCCTGGAGTGTGTCCGGGCTCGAAGCTTTCTTT	CAWSVSGLEAFF
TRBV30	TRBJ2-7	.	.	TGTGCCTGGAGTGCCCCGCACGCAGACTACGAGCAGTACTTC	CAWSAPHADYEQYF
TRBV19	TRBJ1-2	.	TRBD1	TGTGCCAGTAAGGACAGGGGGTATGGCTACACCTTC	CASKDRGYGYTF
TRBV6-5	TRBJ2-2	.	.	TGTGCCGGCCGGGGAGTGACAGGCTGGACCGGGGAGCTGTTTTTT	CAGRGVTGWTGELFF
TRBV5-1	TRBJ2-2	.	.	TGCGCCAGCAGCTTGGTTGGATCTCCTTGGGGCGGGGAGCTGTTTTTT	CASSLVGSPWGGELFF
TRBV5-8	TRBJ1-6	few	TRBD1	TGTGCCAGCAGCTTACGTACAGGGGTGCCCCTCCACTTT	CASSLRTGVPLHF
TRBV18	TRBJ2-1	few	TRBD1	TGTGCCAGCTCACCACCGACAGGGGGTGAGCAGTTCTTC	CASSPPTGGEQFF
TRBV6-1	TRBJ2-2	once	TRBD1	TGTGCCAGCAGTCCACGGACAGGGACCACCGGGGAGCTGTTTTTT	CASSPRTGTTGELFF
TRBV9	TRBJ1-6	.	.	TGTGCCAGCAGCGTAGAGATTTTCGATTCACCCCTCCACTTT	CASSVEIFDSPLHF
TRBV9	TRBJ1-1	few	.	TGTGCCAGCAGCGGAGGGCCGGGCCCAGGAGCTTTCTTT	CASSGGPGPGAFF
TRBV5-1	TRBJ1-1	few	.	TGCGCCAGCAGCGAAAATCCCTGGACAGAGAACACTGAAGCTTTCTTT	CASSENPWTENTEAFF
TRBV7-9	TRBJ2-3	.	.	TGTGCCAGCAGCTCGACTATAGATACGCAGTATTTT	CASSSTIDTQYF
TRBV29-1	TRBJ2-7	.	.	TGCAGCGTTGGGGGCAGGTTGTCCTACGAGCAGTACTTC	CSVGGRLSYEQYF
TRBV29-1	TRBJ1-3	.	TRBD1	TGCAGCGCTACGACAGGGTTCGACTCTGGAAACACCATATATTTT	CSATTGFDSGNTIYF
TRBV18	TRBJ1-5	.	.	TGTGCCAGCTCACCAGATTCAGGGAGGTCTCAGCCCCAGCATTTT	CASSPDSGRSQPQHF
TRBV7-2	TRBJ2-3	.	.	TGTGCCAGCAGCTTAGGAAGCGGGCCGGCGGGAGATACGCAGTATTTT	CASSLGSGPAGDTQYF
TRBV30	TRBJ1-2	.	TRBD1	TGTGCCTGGAGACCCCAAGGGGGCAGGTTCTATGGCTACACCTTC	CAWRPQGGRFYGYTF
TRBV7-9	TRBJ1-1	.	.	TGTGCCAGCAGCTTAGTGGAAAACACTGAAGCTTTCTTT	CASSLVENTEAFF
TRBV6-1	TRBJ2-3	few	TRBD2	TGTGCCAGCAGGGAAGGCTCCTGGGGGGGAGATACGCAGTATTTT	CASREGSWGGDTQYF
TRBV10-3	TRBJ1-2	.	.	TGTGCCATCAGGGAACCGGGGAACTATGGCTACACCTTC	CAIREPGNYGYTF
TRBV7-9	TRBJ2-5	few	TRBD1	TGTGCCAGCAGCTTCGACTCAGGGGGCCCTGAGACCCAGTACTTC	CASSFDSGGPETQYF
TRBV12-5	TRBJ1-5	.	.	TGTGCTAGTGGTTTGGTACTGGGGGATAGCAATCAGCCCCAGCATTTT	CASGLVLGDSNQPQHF
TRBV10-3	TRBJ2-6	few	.	TGTGCCATCAGCCCTGGAGGGGACTCTGGGGCCAACGTCCTGACTTTC	CAISPGGDSGANVLTF
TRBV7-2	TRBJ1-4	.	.	TGTGCCAGCAGCCCCAGCTGGGGGGCCGAGGAAAAACTGTTTTTT	CASSPSWGAEEKLFF
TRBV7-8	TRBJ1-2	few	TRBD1	TGTGCCAGCAGCATGGGACAGGGGTACTATGGCTACACCTTC	CASSMGQGYYGYTF
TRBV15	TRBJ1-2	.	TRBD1	TGTGCCACCAGCAGGGACAGGGGGCTAGGATATGGCTACACCTTC	CATSRDRGLGYGYTF
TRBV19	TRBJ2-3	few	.	TGTGCCAGTACCCCGCCAGGGAGAGATACGCAGTATTTT	CASTPPGRDTQYF
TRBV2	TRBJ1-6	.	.	TGTGCCAGCAGTGAGATGACACCACCCCTCCACTTT	CASSEMTPPLHF
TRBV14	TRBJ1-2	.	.	TGTGCCAGCAGCCAAGATCCCGGCCTCAACTATGGCTACACCTTC	CASSQDPGLNYGYTF
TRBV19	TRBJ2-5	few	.	TGTGCCACCGGGGCCTACCAAGAGACCCAGTACTTC	CATGAYQETQYF
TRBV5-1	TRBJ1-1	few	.	TGCGCCAGCAGCTTGGGCAGAAACACTGAAGCTTTCTTT	CASSLGRNTEAFF
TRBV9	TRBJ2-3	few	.	TGTGCCAGCAGCGTAGGGGTGGGTAGCACAGATACGCAGTATTTT	CASSVGVGSTDTQYF
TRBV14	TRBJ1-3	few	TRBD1	TGTGCCAGCAGTAGAGACAGGGTCACGAACACCATATATTTT	CASSRDRVTNTIYF
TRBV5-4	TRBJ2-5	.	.	TGTGCCAGCAGTTCCTTAGTGAGTCGAGAGACCCAGTACTTC	CASSSLVSRETQYF
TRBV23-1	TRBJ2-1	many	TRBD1	TGCGCCAGCAGTGTCCCCGGGACAGGGTATGACAATGAGCAGTTCTTC	CASSVPGTGYDNEQFF
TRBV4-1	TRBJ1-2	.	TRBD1	TGCGCCAGCAGCCAGGGACAGGGCGTCTATGGCTACACCTTC	CASSQGQGVYGYTF
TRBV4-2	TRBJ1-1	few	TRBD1	TGTGCCAGCAGCCAAGGAGGGACAGGGGTCACTATAATTGAAGCTTTCTTT	CASSQGGTGVTIIEAFF
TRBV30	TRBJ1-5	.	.	TGTGCCTGGAGTCTCACAGGACCCCAGCATTTT	CAWSLTGPQHF
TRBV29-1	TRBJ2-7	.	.	TGCAGCGGCCTCGGTGGACAGGGAGGGACCGAGCAGTACTTC	CSGLGGQGGTEQYF
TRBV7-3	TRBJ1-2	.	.	TGTGCCAGCAGCTTAAGTGGTGTCTTGGGGCACTATGGCTACACCTTC	CASSLSGVLGHYGYTF
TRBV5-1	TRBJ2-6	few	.	TGCGCCAGCAGCTTGGTCACAGGCCATGGCTCTGGGGCCAACGTCCTGACTTTC	CASSLVTGHGSGANVLTF
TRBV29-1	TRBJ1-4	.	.	TGCAGCGTTATGGCCTCCTTCGGACCGGGTGAAAAACTGTTTTTT	CSVMASFGPGEKLFF
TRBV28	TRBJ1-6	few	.	TGTGCCAGCAGTTTCCCCCGGGGGGCATGGGCACCCCTCCACTTT	CASSFPRGAWAPLHF
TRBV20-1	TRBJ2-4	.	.	TGCAGTGCTAGAGGACTCCATCAGTACTTC	CSARGLHQYF